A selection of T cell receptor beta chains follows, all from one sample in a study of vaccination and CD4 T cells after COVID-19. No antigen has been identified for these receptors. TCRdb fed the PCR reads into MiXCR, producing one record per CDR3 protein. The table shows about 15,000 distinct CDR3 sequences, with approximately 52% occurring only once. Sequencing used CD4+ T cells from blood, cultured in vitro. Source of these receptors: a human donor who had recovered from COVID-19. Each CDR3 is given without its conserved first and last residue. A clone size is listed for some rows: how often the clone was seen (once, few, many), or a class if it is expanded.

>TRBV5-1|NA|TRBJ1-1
ASSVQRNTEAF
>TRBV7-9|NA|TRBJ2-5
ASSLMGRETQY
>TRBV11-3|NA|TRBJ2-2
ASSSQNRGMGTGELF
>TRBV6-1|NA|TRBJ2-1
ASRKETSGTTEQF
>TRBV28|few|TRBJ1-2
ASSLGARGYT
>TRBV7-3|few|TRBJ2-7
ASSPGLRIYEQY
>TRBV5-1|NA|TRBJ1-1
ASSLGRGTEAF
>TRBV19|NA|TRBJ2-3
ASSSGLAQSTDTQY
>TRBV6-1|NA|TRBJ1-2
ASSPGAGINYGYT
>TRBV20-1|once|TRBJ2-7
SARGDLSYEQY
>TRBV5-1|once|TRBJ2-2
ASRGGASNTGELF
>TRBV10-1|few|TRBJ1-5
ASSPGSNQPQH
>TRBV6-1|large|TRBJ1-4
ASIRDRGGEKLF
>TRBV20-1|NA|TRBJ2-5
SAPTGGETQY
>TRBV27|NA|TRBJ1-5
ASRNRAAQPQH
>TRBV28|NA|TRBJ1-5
ASTPFGGNQPQH
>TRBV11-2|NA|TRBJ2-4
ASNFPGQGGGQY
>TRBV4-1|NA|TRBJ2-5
ASSPFREETQY
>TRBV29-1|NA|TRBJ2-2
SVAGRGNGELF
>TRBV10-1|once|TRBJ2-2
ASSLDTGELF
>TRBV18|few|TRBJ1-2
ASSPAGQSGGYGYT
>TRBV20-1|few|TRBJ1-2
SATGGVNYGYT
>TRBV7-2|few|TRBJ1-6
ASSKDRDHNSPLH
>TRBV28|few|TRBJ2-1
ASSPRGEQF
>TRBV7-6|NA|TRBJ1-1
ASSLGGLNTEAF
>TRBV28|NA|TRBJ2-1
ASIDSTSYSYNEQF
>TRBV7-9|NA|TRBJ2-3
ASSSDDNTDTQY
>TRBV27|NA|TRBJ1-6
AVAADSYNSPLH
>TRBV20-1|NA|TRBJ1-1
SASLGQSPRAVF
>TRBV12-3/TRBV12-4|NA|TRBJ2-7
ASSDPGNNEQY
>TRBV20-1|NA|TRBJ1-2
SARDPTAYGYT
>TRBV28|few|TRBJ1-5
ASIPGTGSQPQH
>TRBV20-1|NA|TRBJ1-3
SARDPGSSGNTIY
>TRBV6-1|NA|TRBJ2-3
ASSKAQGGASTDTQY
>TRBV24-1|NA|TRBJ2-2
ATSDPGLAGVRGELF
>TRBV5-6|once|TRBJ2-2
ASSLGGRATGELF
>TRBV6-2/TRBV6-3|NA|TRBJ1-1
ASSRGTANTEAF
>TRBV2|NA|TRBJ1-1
ARSRTRDNTEAF
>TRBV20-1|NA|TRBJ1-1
STRPNAGGTEAF
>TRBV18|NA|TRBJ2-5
ASTKGVETQY
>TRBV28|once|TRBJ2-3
ASSSRGWPTDTQY
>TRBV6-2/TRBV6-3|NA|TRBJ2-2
ASRRLTGELF
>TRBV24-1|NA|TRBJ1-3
ATSDPRGKSY
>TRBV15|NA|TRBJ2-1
ATRSGSGRFNEQF
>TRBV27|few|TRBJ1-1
ASSLSGDTEAF
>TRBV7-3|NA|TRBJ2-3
ASSLSLGTPDTQY
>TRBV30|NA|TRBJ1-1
AWRGGVEAF
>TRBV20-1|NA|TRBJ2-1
SASHYLAREQF
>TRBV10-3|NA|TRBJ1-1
AISREGAVEAF
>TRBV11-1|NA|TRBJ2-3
ASSGLAGFSTDTQY
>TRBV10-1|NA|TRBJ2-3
ASGGDSFKNTQY